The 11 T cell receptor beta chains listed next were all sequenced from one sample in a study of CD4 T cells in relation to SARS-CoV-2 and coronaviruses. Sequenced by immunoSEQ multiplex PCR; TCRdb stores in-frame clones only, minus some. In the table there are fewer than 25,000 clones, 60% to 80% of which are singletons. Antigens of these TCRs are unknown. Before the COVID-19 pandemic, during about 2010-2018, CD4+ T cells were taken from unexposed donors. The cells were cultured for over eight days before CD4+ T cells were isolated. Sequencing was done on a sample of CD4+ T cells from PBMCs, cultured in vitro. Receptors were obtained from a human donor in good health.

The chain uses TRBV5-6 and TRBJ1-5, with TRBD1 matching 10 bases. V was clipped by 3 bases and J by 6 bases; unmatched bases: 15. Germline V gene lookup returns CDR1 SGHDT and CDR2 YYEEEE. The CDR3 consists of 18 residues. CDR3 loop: CASSSRTGGALRSQPQHF. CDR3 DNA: TGTGCCAGCAGCTCCAGGACAGGGGGGGCCCTCCGGAGTCAGCCCCAGCATTTT. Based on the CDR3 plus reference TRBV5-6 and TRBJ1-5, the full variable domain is DAGVTQSPTHLIKTRGQQVTLRCSPKSGHDTVSWYQQALGQGPQFIFQYYEEEERQRGNFPDRFSGHQFPNYSSELNVNALLLGDSALYLCASSSRTGGALRSQPQHFGDGTRLSIL.

The CDR3 sequence is CASRDRANSNQPQHF. CDR3 sequence (DNA): TGTGCCAGCAGGGACAGGGCTAATAGCAATCAGCCCCAGCATTTT. The chain links TRBV2 to TRBJ1-5; 8 nucleotides agree with TRBD1. V gave up 6 bases and J gave up 0 bases; unmatched junction bases: 4. Per germline, CDR1 SNHLY and CDR2 FYNNEI. The CDR3 has 15 residues. Combining the CDR3 with reference TRBV2 and TRBJ1-5 gives the whole variable domain EPEVTQTPSHQVTQMGQEVILRCVPISNHLYFYWYRQILGQKVEFLVSFYNNEISEKSEIFDDQFSVERPDGSNFTLKIRSTKLEDSAMYFCASRDRANSNQPQHFGDGTRLSIL.

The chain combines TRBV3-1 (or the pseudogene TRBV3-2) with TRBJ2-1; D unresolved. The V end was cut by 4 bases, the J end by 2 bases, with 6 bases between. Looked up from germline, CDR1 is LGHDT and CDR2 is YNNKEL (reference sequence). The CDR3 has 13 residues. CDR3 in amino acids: CASSRATYNEQFF. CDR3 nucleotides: TGTGCCAGCAGCCGGGCCACCTACAATGAGCAGTTCTTC.

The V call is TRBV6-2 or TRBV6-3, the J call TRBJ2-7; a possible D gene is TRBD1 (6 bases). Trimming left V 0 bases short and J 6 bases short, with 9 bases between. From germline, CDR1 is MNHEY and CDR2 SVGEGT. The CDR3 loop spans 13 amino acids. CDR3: CASSYSSTGEQYF. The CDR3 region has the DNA TGTGCCAGCAGTTACTCTTCGACAGGCGAGCAGTACTTC.

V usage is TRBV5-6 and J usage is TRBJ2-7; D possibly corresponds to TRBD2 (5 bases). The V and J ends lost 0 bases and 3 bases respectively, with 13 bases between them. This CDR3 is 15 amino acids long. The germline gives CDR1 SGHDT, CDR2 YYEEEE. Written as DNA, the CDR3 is TGTGCCAGCAGCTTGGAACGGGGAAAGTACTACGAGCAGTACTTC. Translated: CASSLERGKYYEQYF.

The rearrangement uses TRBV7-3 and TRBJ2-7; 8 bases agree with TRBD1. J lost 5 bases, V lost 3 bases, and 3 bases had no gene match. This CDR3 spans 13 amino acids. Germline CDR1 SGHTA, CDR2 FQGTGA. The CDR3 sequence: CASSFDRGHEQYF. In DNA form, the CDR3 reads TGTGCCAGCAGCTTCGACAGGGGCCACGAGCAGTACTTC.

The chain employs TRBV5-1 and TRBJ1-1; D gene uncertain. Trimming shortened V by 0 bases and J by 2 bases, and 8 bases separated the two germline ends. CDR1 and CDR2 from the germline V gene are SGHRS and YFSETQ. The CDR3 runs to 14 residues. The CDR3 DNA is TGCGCCAGCAGCTTGGGACTGGAAAACACTGAAGCTTTCTTT. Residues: CASSLGLENTEAFF.

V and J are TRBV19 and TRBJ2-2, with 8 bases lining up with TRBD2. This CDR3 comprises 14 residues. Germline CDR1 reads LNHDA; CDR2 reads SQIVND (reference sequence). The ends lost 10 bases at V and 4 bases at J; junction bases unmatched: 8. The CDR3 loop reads CATGSRGGTGELFF. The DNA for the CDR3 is TGTGCCACCGGCTCCCGGGGGGGCACCGGGGAGCTGTTTTTT.

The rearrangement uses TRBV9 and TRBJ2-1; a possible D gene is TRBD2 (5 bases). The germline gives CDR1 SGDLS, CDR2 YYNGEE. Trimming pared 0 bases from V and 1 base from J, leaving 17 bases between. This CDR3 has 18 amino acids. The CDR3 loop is CASSVVPSEGLSYNEQFF. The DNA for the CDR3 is TGTGCCAGCAGCGTAGTTCCCTCGGAAGGACTTTCCTACAATGAGCAGTTCTTC.

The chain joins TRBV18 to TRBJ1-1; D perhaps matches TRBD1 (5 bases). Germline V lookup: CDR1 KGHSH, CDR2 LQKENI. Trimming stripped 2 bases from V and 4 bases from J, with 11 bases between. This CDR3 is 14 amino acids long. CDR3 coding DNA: TGTGCCAGCTCACCAGGCAGGGAGTCCACTGAAGCTTTCTTT. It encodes CASSPGRESTEAFF.

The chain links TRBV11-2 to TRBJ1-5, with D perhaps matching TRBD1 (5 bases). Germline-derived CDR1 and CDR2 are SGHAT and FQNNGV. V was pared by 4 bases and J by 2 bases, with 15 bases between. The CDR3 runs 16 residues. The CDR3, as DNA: TGTGCCAGCAGCTCCTACGGGACGGGTGGCAATCAGCCCCAGCATTTT. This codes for CASSSYGTGGNQPQHF.